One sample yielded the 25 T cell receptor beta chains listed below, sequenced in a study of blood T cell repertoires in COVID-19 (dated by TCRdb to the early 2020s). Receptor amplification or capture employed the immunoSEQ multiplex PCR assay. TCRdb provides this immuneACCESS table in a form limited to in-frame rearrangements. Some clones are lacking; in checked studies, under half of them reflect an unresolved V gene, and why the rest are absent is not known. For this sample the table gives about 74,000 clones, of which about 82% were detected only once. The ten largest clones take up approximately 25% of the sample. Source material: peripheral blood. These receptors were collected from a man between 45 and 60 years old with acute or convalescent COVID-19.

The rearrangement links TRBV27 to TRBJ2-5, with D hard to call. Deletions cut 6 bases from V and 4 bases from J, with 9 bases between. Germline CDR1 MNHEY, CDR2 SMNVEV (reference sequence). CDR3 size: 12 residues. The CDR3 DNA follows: TGTGCCAGCAGGTCCCCAGGAGAGACCCAGTACTTC. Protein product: CASRSPGETQYF.

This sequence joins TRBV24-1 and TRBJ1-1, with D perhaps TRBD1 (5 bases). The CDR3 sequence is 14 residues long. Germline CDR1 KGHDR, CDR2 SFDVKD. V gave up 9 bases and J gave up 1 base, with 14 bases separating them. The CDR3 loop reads CATSEAGENTEAFF. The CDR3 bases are TGTGCCACCTCGGAGGCGGGGGAGAACACTGAAGCTTTCTTT.

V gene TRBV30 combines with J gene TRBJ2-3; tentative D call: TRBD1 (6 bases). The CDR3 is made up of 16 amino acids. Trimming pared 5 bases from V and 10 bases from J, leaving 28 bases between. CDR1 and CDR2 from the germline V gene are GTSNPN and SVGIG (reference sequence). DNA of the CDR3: TGTGCCTGGGACCCTTCTGGACAGCGGCAAACCGAGCCGCAGTATTTT. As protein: CAWDPSGQRQTEPQYF.

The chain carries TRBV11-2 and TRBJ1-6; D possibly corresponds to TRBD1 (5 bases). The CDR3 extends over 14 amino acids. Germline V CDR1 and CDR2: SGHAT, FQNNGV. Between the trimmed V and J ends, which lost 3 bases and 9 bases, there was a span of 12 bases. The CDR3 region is CASSLGIGGSPLHF. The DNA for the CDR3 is TGTGCCAGCAGCTTGGGTATCGGGGGTTCACCCCTCCACTTT.

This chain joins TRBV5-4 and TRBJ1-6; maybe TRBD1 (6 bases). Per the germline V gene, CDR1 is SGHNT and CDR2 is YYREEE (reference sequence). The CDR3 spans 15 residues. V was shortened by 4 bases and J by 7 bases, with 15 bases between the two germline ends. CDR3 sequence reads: CASSQQGRYNSPLHF. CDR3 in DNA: TGTGCCAGCAGCCAACAGGGACGCTACAATTCACCCCTCCACTTT.

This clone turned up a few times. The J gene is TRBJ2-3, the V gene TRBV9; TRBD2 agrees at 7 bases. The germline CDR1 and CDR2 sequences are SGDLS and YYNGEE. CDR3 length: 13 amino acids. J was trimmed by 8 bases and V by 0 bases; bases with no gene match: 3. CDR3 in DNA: TGTGCCAGCAGCGTAGGGGAGGGGACTACGCAGTATTTT. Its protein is CASSVGEGTTQYF. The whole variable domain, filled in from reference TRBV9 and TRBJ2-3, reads DSGVTQTPKHLITATGQRVTLRCSPRSGDLSVYWYQQSLDQGLQFLIQYYNGEERAKGNILERFSAQQFPDLHSELNLSSLELGDSALYFCASSVGEGTTQYFGPGTRLTVL.

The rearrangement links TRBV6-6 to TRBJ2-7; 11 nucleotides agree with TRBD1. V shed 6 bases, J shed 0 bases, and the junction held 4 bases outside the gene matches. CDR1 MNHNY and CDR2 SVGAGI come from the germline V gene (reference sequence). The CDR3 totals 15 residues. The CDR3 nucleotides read TGTGCCAGCAGCTGGGGACAGGGGGACTCCTACGAGCAGTACTTC. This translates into CASSWGQGDSYEQYF.

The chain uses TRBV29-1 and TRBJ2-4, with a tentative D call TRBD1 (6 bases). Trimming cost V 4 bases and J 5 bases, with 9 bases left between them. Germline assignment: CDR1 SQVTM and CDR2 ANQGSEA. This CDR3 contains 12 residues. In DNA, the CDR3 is TGCAGCGTTGCCAGGGGCGAAAACATTCAGTACTTC. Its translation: CSVARGENIQYF.

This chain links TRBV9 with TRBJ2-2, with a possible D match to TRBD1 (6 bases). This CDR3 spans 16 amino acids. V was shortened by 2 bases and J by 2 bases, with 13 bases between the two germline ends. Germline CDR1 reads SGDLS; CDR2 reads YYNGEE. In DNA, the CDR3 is TGTGCCAGCAGCGTTCTACAGGGCCTCAACACCGGGGAGCTGTTTTTT. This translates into CASSVLQGLNTGELFF.

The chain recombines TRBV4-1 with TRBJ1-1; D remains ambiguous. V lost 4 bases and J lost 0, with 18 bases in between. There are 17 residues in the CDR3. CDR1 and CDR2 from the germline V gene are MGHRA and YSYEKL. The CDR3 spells CASSRGVDPFMNTEAFF. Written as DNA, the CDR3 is TGCGCCAGCAGCCGGGGAGTGGACCCCTTTATGAACACTGAAGCTTTCTTT.

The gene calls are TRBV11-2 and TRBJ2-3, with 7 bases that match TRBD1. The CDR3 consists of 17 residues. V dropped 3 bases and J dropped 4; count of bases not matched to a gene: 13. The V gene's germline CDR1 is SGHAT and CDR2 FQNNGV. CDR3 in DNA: TGTGCCAGCAGCTTCTGGTTAACAGGGGACGGGGCAGATACGCAGTATTTT. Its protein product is CASSFWLTGDGADTQYF.

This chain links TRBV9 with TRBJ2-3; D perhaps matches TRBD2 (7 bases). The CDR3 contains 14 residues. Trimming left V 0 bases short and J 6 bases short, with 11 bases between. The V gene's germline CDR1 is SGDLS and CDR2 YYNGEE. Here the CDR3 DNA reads TGTGCCAGCAGCGTAGGGGGGGGCCTTGATACGCAGTATTTT. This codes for CASSVGGGLDTQYF. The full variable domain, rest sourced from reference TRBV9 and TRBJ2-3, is DSGVTQTPKHLITATGQRVTLRCSPRSGDLSVYWYQQSLDQGLQFLIQYYNGEERAKGNILERFSAQQFPDLHSELNLSSLELGDSALYFCASSVGGGLDTQYFGPGTRLTVL.

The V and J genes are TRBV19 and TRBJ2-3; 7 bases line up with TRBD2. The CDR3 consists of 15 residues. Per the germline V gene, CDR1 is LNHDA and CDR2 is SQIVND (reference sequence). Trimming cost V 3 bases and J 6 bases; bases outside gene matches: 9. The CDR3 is CASSIQAGSSDTQYF. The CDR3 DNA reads TGTGCCAGTAGTATTCAAGCGGGGAGCAGTGATACGCAGTATTTT.

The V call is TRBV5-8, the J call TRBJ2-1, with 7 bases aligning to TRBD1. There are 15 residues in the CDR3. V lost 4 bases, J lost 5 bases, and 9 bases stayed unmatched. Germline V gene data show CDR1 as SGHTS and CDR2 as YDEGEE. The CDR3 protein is CASSQRGRGDNEQFF. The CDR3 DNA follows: TGTGCCAGCAGCCAGAGGGGGCGCGGTGACAATGAGCAGTTCTTC. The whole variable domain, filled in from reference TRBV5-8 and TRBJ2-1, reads EAGVTQSPTHLIKTRGQQATLRCSPISGHTSVYWYQQALGLGLQFLLWYDEGEERNRGNFPPRFSGRQFPNYSSELNVNALELEDSALYLCASSQRGRGDNEQFFGPGTRLTVL.

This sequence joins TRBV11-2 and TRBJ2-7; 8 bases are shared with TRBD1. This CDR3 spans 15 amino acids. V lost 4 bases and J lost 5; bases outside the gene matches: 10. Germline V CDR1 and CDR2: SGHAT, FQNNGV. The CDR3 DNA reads TGTGCCAGCAGCTCGGCAGGGGGCGGAATTGACGAGCAGTACTTC. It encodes CASSSAGGGIDEQYF.

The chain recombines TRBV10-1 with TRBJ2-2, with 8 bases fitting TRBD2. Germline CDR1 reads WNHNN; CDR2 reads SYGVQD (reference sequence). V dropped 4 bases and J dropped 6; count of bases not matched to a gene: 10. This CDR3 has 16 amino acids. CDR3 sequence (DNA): TGCGCCAGCAGTGGGGGGCCGGGACTAGTAGCCGGGGAGCTGTTTTTT. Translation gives CASSGGPGLVAGELFF.

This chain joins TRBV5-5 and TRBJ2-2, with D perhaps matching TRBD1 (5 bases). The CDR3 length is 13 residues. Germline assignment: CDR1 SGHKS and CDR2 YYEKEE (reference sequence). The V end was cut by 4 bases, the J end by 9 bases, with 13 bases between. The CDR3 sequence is CASSPMLGRELFF. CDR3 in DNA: TGTGCCAGCAGCCCTATGCTGGGGCGGGAGCTGTTTTTT.

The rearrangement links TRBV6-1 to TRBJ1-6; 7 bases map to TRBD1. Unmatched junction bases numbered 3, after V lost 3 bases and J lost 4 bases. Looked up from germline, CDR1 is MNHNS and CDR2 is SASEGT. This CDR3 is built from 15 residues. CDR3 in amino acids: CASSEGRGYNSPLHF. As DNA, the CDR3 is TGTGCCAGCAGTGAGGGCAGGGGGTATAATTCACCCCTCCACTTT.

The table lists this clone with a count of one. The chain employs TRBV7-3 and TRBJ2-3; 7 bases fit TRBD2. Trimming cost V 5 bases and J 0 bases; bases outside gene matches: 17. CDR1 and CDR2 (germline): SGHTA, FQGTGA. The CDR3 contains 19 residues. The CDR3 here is CASSEGRGRGPTSTDTQYF. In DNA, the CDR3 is TGTGCCAGCAGCGAGGGGAGGGGTAGAGGGCCTACTAGCACAGATACGCAGTATTTT.

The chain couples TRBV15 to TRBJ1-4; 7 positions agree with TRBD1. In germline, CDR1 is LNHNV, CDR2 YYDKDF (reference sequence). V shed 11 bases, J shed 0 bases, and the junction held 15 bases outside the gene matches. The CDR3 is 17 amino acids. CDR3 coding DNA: TGTGCCTCCCAATCCGGGACAGAATTTACAACTAATGAAAAACTGTTTTTT. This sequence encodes CASQSGTEFTTNEKLFF.

The CDR3 nucleotides are TGTGCCAGCAGCGAAGTTGGGACAGAAAAAGAGACCCAGTACTTC. It translates to CASSEVGTEKETQYF. This chain uses TRBV11-2 with TRBJ2-5; 7 nucleotides align to TRBD1. The V segment lost 5 bases and the J segment 3 bases; nucleotides outside the gene matches: 9. Germline loops: CDR1 SGHAT, CDR2 FQNNGV. The CDR3 has 15 residues.

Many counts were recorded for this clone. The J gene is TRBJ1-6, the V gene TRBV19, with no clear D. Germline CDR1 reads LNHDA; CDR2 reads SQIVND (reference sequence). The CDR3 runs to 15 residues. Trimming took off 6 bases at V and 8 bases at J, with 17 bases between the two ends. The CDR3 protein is CASRVRETADSPLHF. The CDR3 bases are TGTGCCAGTAGGGTTCGGGAAACGGCCGATTCACCCCTCCACTTT.

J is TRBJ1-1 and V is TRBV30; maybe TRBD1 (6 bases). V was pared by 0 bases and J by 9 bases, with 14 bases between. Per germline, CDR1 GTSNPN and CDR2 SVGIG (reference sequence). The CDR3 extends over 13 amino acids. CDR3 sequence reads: CAWSVQGRTKAFF. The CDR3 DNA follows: TGTGCCTGGAGTGTACAGGGCCGGACCAAAGCTTTCTTT.

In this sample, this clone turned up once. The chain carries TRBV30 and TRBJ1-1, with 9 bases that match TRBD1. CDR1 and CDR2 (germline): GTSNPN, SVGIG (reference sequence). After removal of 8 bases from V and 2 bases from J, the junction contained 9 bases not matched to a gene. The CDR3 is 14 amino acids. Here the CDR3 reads CALDRDRVNTEAFF. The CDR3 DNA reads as TGTGCCCTCGACCGGGACAGGGTTAACACTGAAGCTTTCTTT.

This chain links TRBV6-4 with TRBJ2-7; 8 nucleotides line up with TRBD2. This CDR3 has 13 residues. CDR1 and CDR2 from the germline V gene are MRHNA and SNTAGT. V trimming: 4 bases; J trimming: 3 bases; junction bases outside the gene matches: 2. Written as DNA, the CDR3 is TGTGCCAGCAGTGTCAGCGGGGGCTACGAGCAGTACTTC. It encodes CASSVSGGYEQYF.